These T cell receptor beta chains were read from a single sample in a study of blood T cell repertoires in COVID-19. Sequencing used immunoSEQ multiplex PCR; TCRdb keeps in-frame clones, though not all of them. The repertoire holds about 59,000 clones, with approximately 80% as singletons. The sequenced sample consisted of peripheral blood. The source is a man aged 55 to 70 with acute or convalescent COVID-19. Both conserved end residues are part of each CDR3. Each record gives: J gene, clone size, D gene, V gene, CDR3 protein, CDR3 DNA. A D gene is named only where the DNA matches it firmly. Clone size, where shown, is once, few, many, or a class for clones that have expanded.

j_gene: TRBJ1-4; abundance: few; d_gene: NA; v_gene: TRBV12-3/TRBV12-4; CDR3aa: CASGRGLEKLFF; CDR3nt: TGTGCCAGCGGGAGGGGACTCGAAAAACTGTTTTTT
j_gene: TRBJ2-7; abundance: medium-sized; d_gene: NA; v_gene: TRBV19; CDR3aa: CASSRAGNSYEQYF; CDR3nt: TGTGCCAGTAGTCGGGCAGGGAACTCCTACGAGCAGTACTTC
j_gene: TRBJ2-1; abundance: NA; d_gene: NA; v_gene: TRBV29-1; CDR3aa: CSVPNEGGLYNEQFF; CDR3nt: TGCAGCGTCCCCAACGAGGGGGGGCTCTACAATGAGCAGTTCTTC
j_gene: TRBJ1-1; abundance: NA; d_gene: NA; v_gene: TRBV27; CDR3aa: CASSLSGYTEAFF; CDR3nt: TGTGCCAGCAGTTTGTCCGGGTACACTGAAGCTTTCTTT
j_gene: TRBJ2-5; abundance: NA; d_gene: NA; v_gene: TRBV14; CDR3aa: CASSNSGQGQETQYF; CDR3nt: TGTGCCAGCAGCAACTCCGGCCAGGGCCAAGAGACCCAGTACTTC
j_gene: TRBJ1-1; abundance: NA; d_gene: NA; v_gene: TRBV6-5; CDR3aa: CASSYNIDTEAFF; CDR3nt: TGTGCCAGCAGTTACAACATTGACACTGAAGCTTTCTTT
j_gene: TRBJ2-1; abundance: NA; d_gene: NA; v_gene: TRBV5-6; CDR3aa: CASSLGGDLYNEQFF; CDR3nt: TGTGCCAGCAGCTTGGGCGGGGACCTTTACAATGAGCAGTTCTTC
j_gene: TRBJ1-5; abundance: once; d_gene: NA; v_gene: TRBV7-8; CDR3aa: CASSSASGNQPQHF; CDR3nt: TGTGCCAGCAGCTCAGCTTCCGGCAATCAGCCCCAGCATTTT
j_gene: TRBJ1-1; abundance: once; d_gene: NA; v_gene: TRBV18; CDR3aa: CASSHTATGFNTEAFF; CDR3nt: TGTGCCAGCTCACACACTGCTACAGGGTTTAACACTGAAGCTTTCTTT
j_gene: TRBJ1-2; abundance: NA; d_gene: TRBD1; v_gene: TRBV24-1; CDR3aa: CATSDHTGGNGYTF; CDR3nt: TGTGCCACCAGTGATCATACAGGGGGCAATGGCTACACCTTC
j_gene: TRBJ2-1; abundance: NA; d_gene: TRBD1; v_gene: TRBV24-1; CDR3aa: CAIQGQGAWGEQFF; CDR3nt: TGTGCCATCCAGGGGCAGGGGGCCTGGGGTGAGCAGTTCTTC
j_gene: TRBJ2-1; abundance: NA; d_gene: TRBD2; v_gene: TRBV4-2; CDR3aa: CASSQERTSGGHNEQFF; CDR3nt: TGTGCCAGCAGCCAAGAGAGGACTAGCGGGGGCCACAATGAGCAGTTCTTC
j_gene: TRBJ2-7; abundance: few; d_gene: NA; v_gene: TRBV20-1; CDR3aa: CSAGPSYEQYF; CDR3nt: TGCAGTGCTGGGCCCTCTTACGAGCAGTACTTC
j_gene: TRBJ1-1; abundance: NA; d_gene: TRBD1; v_gene: TRBV11-2; CDR3aa: CASSPAMGQLSPRTEAFF; CDR3nt: TGTGCCAGCAGCCCGGCAATGGGACAGTTAAGCCCACGGACTGAAGCTTTCTTT
j_gene: TRBJ2-5; abundance: NA; d_gene: TRBD2; v_gene: TRBV6-5; CDR3aa: CASWGLAGGRETQYF; CDR3nt: TGTGCCAGCTGGGGACTAGCGGGGGGGAGGGAGACCCAGTACTTC
j_gene: TRBJ1-1; abundance: NA; d_gene: NA; v_gene: TRBV5-6; CDR3aa: CASSLGGGYAEAFF; CDR3nt: TGTGCCAGCAGCTTAGGGGGTGGTTACGCTGAAGCTTTCTTT
j_gene: TRBJ1-6; abundance: once; d_gene: TRBD1; v_gene: TRBV9; CDR3aa: CASSVGGQGNSPLHF; CDR3nt: TGTGCCAGCAGCGTAGGGGGACAGGGTAATTCACCCCTCCACTTT
j_gene: TRBJ1-3; abundance: NA; d_gene: NA; v_gene: TRBV9; CDR3aa: CASSDQGTGNTIYF; CDR3nt: TGTGCCAGCAGCGATCAGGGGACCGGAAACACCATATATTTT
j_gene: TRBJ1-3; abundance: once; d_gene: NA; v_gene: TRBV5-1; CDR3aa: CASSLTGSGNTIYF; CDR3nt: TGCGCCAGCAGCTTGACAGGGTCTGGAAACACCATATATTTT
j_gene: TRBJ2-7; abundance: NA; d_gene: NA; v_gene: TRBV6-4; CDR3aa: CASSDSIGGGLGEQYF; CDR3nt: TGTGCCAGCAGTGACTCGATAGGTGGGGGACTGGGCGAGCAGTACTTC
j_gene: TRBJ1-1; abundance: NA; d_gene: TRBD1; v_gene: TRBV5-1; CDR3aa: CASSATSGTGNTEAFF; CDR3nt: TGCGCCAGCAGCGCCACCTCCGGGACAGGAAACACTGAAGCTTTCTTT
j_gene: TRBJ1-1; abundance: NA; d_gene: TRBD1; v_gene: TRBV2; CDR3aa: CASRDSMNTEAFF; CDR3nt: TGTGCCAGTAGGGACAGCATGAACACTGAAGCTTTCTTT
j_gene: TRBJ2-5; abundance: NA; d_gene: TRBD1; v_gene: TRBV5-1; CDR3aa: CASSLGDRGRETQYF; CDR3nt: TGCGCCAGCAGCTTGGGAGACAGGGGGCGAGAGACCCAGTACTTC
j_gene: TRBJ2-2; abundance: NA; d_gene: NA; v_gene: TRBV6-5; CDR3aa: CASRAGTLNTGELFF; CDR3nt: TGTGCCAGCAGGGCCGGGACACTGAACACCGGGGAGCTGTTTTTT
j_gene: TRBJ1-1; abundance: NA; d_gene: TRBD1; v_gene: TRBV7-9; CDR3aa: CASKRQGTEAFF; CDR3nt: TGTGCCAGTAAGAGACAGGGTACTGAAGCTTTCTTT
j_gene: TRBJ1-2; abundance: NA; d_gene: TRBD1; v_gene: TRBV3-1/TRBV3-2; CDR3aa: CASSQDGTGLHGYTF; CDR3nt: TGTGCCAGCAGCCAAGACGGGACAGGGCTCCATGGCTACACCTTC
j_gene: TRBJ2-5; abundance: NA; d_gene: NA; v_gene: TRBV5-1; CDR3aa: CASSSPSQETQYF; CDR3nt: TGCGCCAGCAGCTCTCCCAGCCAAGAGACCCAGTACTTC
j_gene: TRBJ2-1; abundance: NA; d_gene: NA; v_gene: TRBV5-1; CDR3aa: CASSLEGQVQFF; CDR3nt: TGCGCCAGCAGCTTGGAGGGACAAGTGCAGTTCTTC
j_gene: TRBJ2-3; abundance: few; d_gene: TRBD1; v_gene: TRBV9; CDR3aa: CASSVLGQGITDTQYF; CDR3nt: TGTGCCAGCAGCGTACTCGGACAGGGGATCACAGATACGCAGTATTTT
j_gene: TRBJ2-1; abundance: NA; d_gene: TRBD1; v_gene: TRBV7-3; CDR3aa: CASSPGGTGNYEQFF; CDR3nt: TGTGCCAGCAGCCCCGGCGGGACAGGGAACTATGAGCAGTTCTTC
j_gene: TRBJ1-1; abundance: NA; d_gene: NA; v_gene: TRBV5-1; CDR3aa: CASSLSVGTEAFF; CDR3nt: TGCGCCAGCAGCTTGTCGGTCGGCACTGAAGCTTTCTTT
j_gene: TRBJ1-2; abundance: NA; d_gene: NA; v_gene: TRBV6-5; CDR3aa: CASNRDGYTF; CDR3nt: TGTGCCAGCAACAGGGATGGCTACACCTTC
j_gene: TRBJ1-4; abundance: few; d_gene: TRBD1; v_gene: TRBV5-1; CDR3aa: CASSLGQGSNEKLFF; CDR3nt: TGCGCCAGCAGCTTGGGACAGGGCTCTAATGAAAAACTGTTTTTT
j_gene: TRBJ1-2; abundance: NA; d_gene: TRBD1; v_gene: TRBV6-5; CDR3aa: CASSYRTGIVNYGYTF; CDR3nt: TGTGCCAGCAGTTATCGGACAGGGATTGTTAACTATGGCTACACCTTC
j_gene: TRBJ2-7; abundance: once; d_gene: TRBD1; v_gene: TRBV7-9; CDR3aa: CASSRGTGDTSYEQYF; CDR3nt: TGTGCCAGCAGCCGCGGGACAGGGGATACCTCCTACGAGCAGTACTTC
j_gene: TRBJ1-1; abundance: NA; d_gene: NA; v_gene: TRBV7-6; CDR3aa: CASSSQTGMNTEAFF; CDR3nt: TGTGCCAGCAGCTCACAAACAGGGATGAACACTGAAGCTTTCTTT
j_gene: TRBJ2-1; abundance: few; d_gene: TRBD2; v_gene: TRBV7-6; CDR3aa: CASSPTSGGAWDEQFF; CDR3nt: TGTGCCAGCAGCCCGACTAGCGGGGGGGCTTGGGATGAGCAGTTCTTC
j_gene: TRBJ2-1; abundance: NA; d_gene: TRBD2; v_gene: TRBV3-1/TRBV3-2; CDR3aa: CASSQNAGGRDEQFF; CDR3nt: TGTGCCAGCAGCCAAAATGCGGGGGGGAGGGATGAGCAGTTCTTC
j_gene: TRBJ2-2; abundance: NA; d_gene: NA; v_gene: TRBV28; CDR3aa: CASSLNTGELFF; CDR3nt: TGTGCCAGCAGTCTGAACACCGGGGAGCTGTTTTTT